This T cell receptor beta chain was captured in a study of cytomegalovirus exposure and HLA in healthy donors. To note about this clone: Antigen unknown.

PCR employed 60 Vbeta and 13 Jbeta primers. Libraries were prepared by immunoSEQ multiplex PCR; TCRdb keeps only in-frame clonotypes and omits some of them. The sample consists of more than 85,000 clones, around a tenth of them appearing once. Findings of the study overall: Most subjects' HLA-A and HLA-B alleles were reportedly predicted from TCR beta sequences.

The sequenced sample was PBMCs. This clonotype originated in a man in his fifties in good health and CMV-seropositive.

The CDR3 DNA follows: TGTGCCAGCAGTTACTCGATTGCGGCCGGGGAGCTGTTTTTT. Its translation: CASSYSIAAGELFF. The J gene is TRBJ2-2, the V gene TRBV6-5; the D is unclear. Deletions cut 0 bases from V and 6 bases from J, with 8 bases between. Looked up from germline, CDR1 is MNHEY and CDR2 is SVGAGI. This CDR3 is built from 14 residues.